The 17 T cell receptor beta chains in this list originate from one sample, sequenced in a study of Graves' ophthalmopathy and Graves' hyperthyroidism (dated by TCRdb to between 2017 and 2018). TCRdb names Illumina HiSeq 2000 as the instrument used. For repertoire sequencing, the TCR beta CDR3 regions were amplified from RNA transcripts. A first-round RT-PCR used HTBI primers with the Qiagen OneStep RT-PCR kit, followed by a second-round multiplex PCR, size selection and purification. TCRdb reran the public reads through fastp at Q25 and MiXCR, keeping productive beta chains. Identical CDR3 proteins give one entry, which carries the most common genes and DNA. The sample yields about 1.2 million distinct CDR3 sequences; approximately 35% were counted once. Together, the top ten hold 11% of the sample. Sequencing was carried out using peripheral blood or thyroid tissue (not recorded which). Source of these receptors: an adult man with Graves' hyperthyroidism.

As to this clonotype: A single base separates this from a much larger clone, so it may be a read error. The chain links TRBV7-2 to TRBJ2-7; 7 positions agree with TRBD1. Germline V lookup: CDR1 SGHTA, CDR2 FQGNSA. Trimming cost V 4 bases and J 0 bases; bases outside gene matches: 6. The CDR3 length is 15 residues. In DNA form, the CDR3 reads TGTGCCAGCAGCTCCGGGACAGAGGCCTCCTACGAGCAGTACTTC. It translates to CASSSGTEASYEQYF.

As for this clonotype: One junction end disagrees with the germline gene, perhaps due to a read error. V usage is TRBV7-9 and J usage is TRBJ1-1; D call uncertain. This CDR3 comprises 15 residues. CDR1 is SEHNR, CDR2 FQNEAQ, per germline (reference sequence). CDR3 sequence: CASSLSSGLDRWASF. The CDR3 DNA is TGTGCCAGCAGCTTGTCTAGCGGGTTGGATCGTTGGGCTTCCTTT.

This clonotype has a count of ten or more. The J gene is TRBJ2-7, the V gene TRBV29-1, with 7 bases fitting TRBD2. The CDR3 runs to 13 residues. CDR1 is SQVTM and CDR2 is ANQGSEA in the germline V gene. Germline trimming cut 7 bases from V and 4 bases from J; bases unmatched to any gene: 10. This CDR3 reads CSATRGRAYEQYF. In DNA, the CDR3 is TGCAGCGCCACCCGGGGGAGGGCATACGAGCAGTACTTC.

Worth noting for this clonotype: A much larger clone differs from this one at a single base, so this may be a read error. This sequence joins TRBV7-9 and TRBJ2-7, with 12 bases lining up with TRBD2. The trim removed 6 bases at V and 1 base at J, leaving 7 bases unmatched. CDR3 size: 16 residues. Germline V gene data show CDR1 as SEHNR and CDR2 as FQNEAQ (reference sequence). The CDR3 spells CASSGRLAGVSYEQYF. CDR3 coding DNA: TGTGCCAGCAGTGGCAGACTAGCGGGGGTATCCTACGAGCAGTACTTC.

This clonotype came up a few times. This could be a read error, since a much larger clone is one nucleotide away. This chain joins TRBV5-5 and TRBJ1-2, with 10 bases aligning to TRBD1. After removal of 4 bases from V and 6 bases from J, the junction contained 6 bases not matched to a gene. This CDR3 spans 14 amino acids. Germline CDR1 is SGHKS and CDR2 is YYEKEE (reference sequence). CDR3 amino acids: CASSPPGTGDGYTF. As DNA, the CDR3 is TGTGCCAGCAGCCCCCCCGGGACAGGGGATGGCTACACCTTC.

This chain uses TRBV15 with TRBJ1-5; 8 bases are a match to TRBD1. Trimming took 7 bases from V and 6 from J; bases not matched to a gene: 11. This CDR3 has 15 residues. Germline V gene data show CDR1 as LNHNV and CDR2 as YYDKDF (reference sequence). The CDR3 here is CATNRDRIAGQPQHF. In DNA form, the CDR3 reads TGTGCCACCAATAGGGACAGGATCGCAGGTCAGCCCCAGCATTTT.

The table lists this clonotype with many counts. The chain combines TRBV7-6 with TRBJ1-2; TRBD1 is a possible D gene (5 bases). The V end was cut by 5 bases, the J end by 4 bases, with 11 bases between. This CDR3 comprises 13 residues. Germline CDR1 is SGHVS and CDR2 is FNYEAQ. Here the CDR3 reads CASSGAGSYGYTF. CDR3 in DNA: TGTGCCAGCAGCGGGGCCGGGTCCTATGGCTACACCTTC.

This clonotype came up many times. CDR3 in DNA: TGTGCCATCAGTGAGCCGAGAGCCTCAGGCTACGAGCAGTACTTC. This codes for CAISEPRASGYEQYF. The chain joins TRBV10-3 to TRBJ2-7; D unresolved. V dropped 2 bases and J dropped 3 bases, with 14 bases sitting between them. Germline CDR1 and CDR2: ENHRY and SYGVKD. CDR3 length: 15 amino acids.

This clonotype was seen at least ten times. The V gene is TRBV29-1, the J gene TRBJ2-6; a weak D match, TRBD1 (6 bases). The germline gives CDR1 SQVTM, CDR2 ANQGSEA. The CDR3 is made up of 13 amino acids. Written as DNA, the CDR3 is TGCGGAGGACAGTTCTCTGGGGCCAACGTCCTGACTTTC. It is translated as CGGQFSGANVLTF.

As to this clonotype: The junction and the germline gene differ at one end; a read error may be behind it. The gene calls are TRBV15 and TRBJ1-4, with D possibly TRBD1 on 5 matching bases. CDR1 is LNHNV, CDR2 YYDKDF, per germline (reference sequence). The CDR3 totals 17 residues. CDR3 in DNA: TGTGCCACCAGCAGAGATGGACCAGTCGGGACTAGTGAAAAACTGTTTTTT. It specifies CATSRDGPVGTSEKLFF.

Concerning this clonotype itself: One base away lies a much larger clone, so this may be a sequencing read error. J is TRBJ2-5 and V is TRBV7-2; the match to TRBD2 covers 10 bases. The CDR3 spans 15 residues. Trimming at V came to 7 bases and at J to 5 bases, leaving 10 bases not matched to a gene. Germline loops: CDR1 SGHTA, CDR2 FQGNSA. CDR3 nucleotides: TGTGCCAGCAAACAATATAGCGGGAGGCACGAGACCCAGTACTTC. Translating gives CASKQYSGRHETQYF. Filled out from reference TRBV7-2 and TRBJ2-5, the complete variable domain reads GAGVSQSPSNKVTEKGKDVELRCDPISGHTALYWYRQSLGQGLEFLIYFQGNSAPDKSGLPSDRFSAERTGGSVSTLTIQRTQQEDSAVYLCASKQYSGRHETQYFGPGTRLLVL.

This clonotype was seen at least ten times. The V gene is TRBV7-9, the J gene TRBJ1-5; D is unclear. In germline, CDR1 is SEHNR, CDR2 FQNEAQ (reference sequence). The CDR3 has 16 amino acids. Trimming left V 4 bases short and J 2 bases short, with 15 bases between. CDR3 nucleotide sequence: TGTGCCAGCAGCTCGGACTCGACTGTGGGCAATCAGCCCCAGCATTTT. Its translation: CASSSDSTVGNQPQHF.

V and J are TRBV25-1 and TRBJ1-1; D unclear. Germline values: CDR1 MGHDK, CDR2 SYGVNS. V lost 4 bases to trimming and J lost 1 base, with 16 bases between them. The length of the CDR3 is 16 residues. The DNA of the CDR3 is TGTGCCAGCAGTGTAAATACAGACGGGTGGAACACTGAAGCTTTCTTT. Translating it yields CASSVNTDGWNTEAFF.

This clonotype was found a few times. V gene TRBV3-1 combines with J gene TRBJ1-1; D not certain. This CDR3 region has 13 residues. From germline, CDR1 is LGHDT and CDR2 YNNKEL (reference sequence). Between the trimmed V and J ends, which lost 0 bases and 12 bases, there was a span of 14 bases. The CDR3 nucleotides are TGTGCCAGCAGCCAAGAGTGGTTTCAGGCTCCTTTCTTT. This translates into CASSQEWFQAPFF.

This clonotype was seen more than once but under ten times. The chain employs TRBV28 and TRBJ1-5; no definite D call. The CDR3 is made up of 13 amino acids. CDR1 and CDR2 from the germline V gene are MDHEN and SYDVKM. V was pared by 6 bases and J by 4 bases, with 10 bases between. The CDR3 spells CASSWAENQPQHF. The CDR3 region has the DNA TGTGCCAGCAGCTGGGCAGAAAATCAGCCCCAGCATTTT.

This clonotype was recorded many times. The chain combines TRBV20-1 with TRBJ2-5; the D gene could be TRBD1 or TRBD2 (5 bases each). The CDR3 runs to 14 residues. Germline values: CDR1 DFQATT, CDR2 SNEGSKA (reference sequence). V was clipped by 2 bases and J by 5 bases, with 15 bases between them. CDR3 in amino acids: CSARTGTPRETQYF. In nucleotides, the CDR3 is TGCAGTGCTAGAACCGGGACCCCTCGGGAGACCCAGTACTTC.

This clonotype showed up just once. The chain employs TRBV25-1 and TRBJ1-2, with 7 bases aligning to TRBD1. V lost 3 bases to trimming and J lost 5 bases; unmatched junction nucleotides: 24. The germline CDR1 and CDR2 sequences are MGHDK and SYGVNS. The CDR3 covers 20 residues. This CDR3 reads CASSDDRAFNVPRGKYGYTF. The CDR3 DNA reads as TGTGCCAGCAGTGATGACAGGGCCTTTAACGTTCCGAGGGGGAAGTATGGCTACACCTTC.